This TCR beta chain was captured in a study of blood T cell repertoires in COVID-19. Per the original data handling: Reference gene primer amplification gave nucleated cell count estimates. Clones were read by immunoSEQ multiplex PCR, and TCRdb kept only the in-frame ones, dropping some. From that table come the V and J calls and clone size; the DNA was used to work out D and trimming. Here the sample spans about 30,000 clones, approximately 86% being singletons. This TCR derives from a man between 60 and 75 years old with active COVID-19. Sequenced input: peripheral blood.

For the CDR3, the DNA is TGTGCCAGCAGTTTATCAAGCGACTGGGGCTACACCTTC. Protein product: CASSLSSDWGYTF. The V and J genes are TRBV27 and TRBJ1-2; D not resolved. V was cut by 0 bases and J by 8 bases, with 10 bases left in between. CDR3 length equals 13 residues. The germline V gene encodes CDR1 MNHEY and CDR2 SMNVEV (reference sequence).